The next 9 T cell receptor beta chains were all read from a single sample in a study. The TRBV12-4/TRBJ1-2 clonotypes were amplified using barcode primers with ligated adaptors. Via MiXCR, TCRdb re-called the multiplex PCR reads, giving one row per CDR3 protein. The sample holds hundreds of distinct CDR3 sequences; less than 20% are singletons and the top ten take approximately 45%. Treg sorting used a CD4+CD25+CD127-/low gate. The source material was Tregs sorted from blood. Source of these receptors: a female donor with breast cancer.

By share of the sample, this clonotype is medium-sized. The chain combines TRBV12-3 or TRBV12-4 with TRBJ1-2; the D is unclear. The CDR3 spans 14 residues. Trimming removed 6 bases from V and 2 bases from J, with 13 bases in between. The CDR3 sequence: CASRPTLKNYGYTF. The CDR3 region has the DNA TGTGCCAGCAGGCCGACACTAAAGAACTATGGCTACACCTTC.

In its sample, this clonotype is medium-sized (0.01 to 0.1%). This chain connects TRBV12-3 or TRBV12-4 to TRBJ1-2; no definite D call. V gave up 3 bases and J gave up 4 bases, with 9 bases separating them. This CDR3 comprises 13 residues. DNA of the CDR3: TGTGCCAGCAGTTTTCCGGGGAGCTATGGCTACACCTTC. Amino acid sequence: CASSFPGSYGYTF.

The chain employs TRBV12-3 or TRBV12-4 and TRBJ1-2; 7 bases agree with TRBD1. J gave up 4 bases and V 5 bases, and 7 bases lay outside the gene matches. This CDR3 has 14 residues. The CDR3, as DNA: TGTGCCAGCAGTCCTACAGGGGAAGGCTATGGCTACACCTTC. Translating gives CASSPTGEGYGYTF.

This clonotype is medium-sized (0.01 to 0.1%) by share. CDR3 sequence reads: CASSLAGTGSDYGYTF. The DNA for the CDR3 is TGTGCCAGCAGTTTAGCTGGGACAGGGAGCGATTATGGCTACACCTTC. The chain couples TRBV12-3 or TRBV12-4 to TRBJ1-2, with 9 nucleotides matching TRBD1. Trimming took 0 bases from V and 5 from J; bases not matched to a gene: 7. This CDR3 contains 16 residues.

In this sample, this clonotype is large. The chain combines TRBV12-3 or TRBV12-4 with TRBJ1-2; D is unresolved. The CDR3 extends over 16 amino acids. V lost 4 bases, J lost 0 bases, and 15 bases lay in between. CDR3 nucleotide sequence: TGTGCCAGCAGTTCCGATTTCAGGCGAGCTAACTATGGCTACACCTTC. This codes for CASSSDFRRANYGYTF.

The chain recombines TRBV12-3 or TRBV12-4 with TRBJ1-2, with a tentative D call TRBD1 (5 bases). The V end lost 7 bases, the J end lost 0 bases, and 9 bases lay between the germline ends. There are 13 residues in the CDR3. DNA of the CDR3: TGTGCCAGCATAAGACAGTCTAACTATGGCTACACCTTC. The encoded protein is CASIRQSNYGYTF.

The gene calls are TRBV12-3 or TRBV12-4 and TRBJ1-2, with D perhaps TRBD1 (5 bases). V lost 5 bases, J lost 7 bases, and 14 bases lay in between. The length of the CDR3 is 13 residues. Here the CDR3 DNA reads TGTGCCAGCAGTCCAGATTACAGGAGTGGCTACACCTTC. This translates into CASSPDYRSGYTF.

This clonotype was counted a few times. CDR3 loop: CASRPGQGRGYTF. In DNA, the CDR3 is TGTGCCAGCAGACCGGGACAGGGACGTGGCTACACCTTC. The J gene is TRBJ1-2, the V gene TRBV12-3 or TRBV12-4, with 9 bases fitting TRBD1. The length of the CDR3 is 13 residues. The ends lost 6 bases at V and 7 bases at J; junction bases unmatched: 6.

This clonotype occurred a few times. The chain couples TRBV12-3 or TRBV12-4 to TRBJ1-2; D not certain. V was shortened by 5 bases and J by 1 base, with 11 bases between the two germline ends. The CDR3 has 14 amino acids. CDR3 nucleotide sequence: TGTGCCAGCAGTCAACTGGAGGGTAACTATGGCTACACCTTC. This sequence encodes CASSQLEGNYGYTF.